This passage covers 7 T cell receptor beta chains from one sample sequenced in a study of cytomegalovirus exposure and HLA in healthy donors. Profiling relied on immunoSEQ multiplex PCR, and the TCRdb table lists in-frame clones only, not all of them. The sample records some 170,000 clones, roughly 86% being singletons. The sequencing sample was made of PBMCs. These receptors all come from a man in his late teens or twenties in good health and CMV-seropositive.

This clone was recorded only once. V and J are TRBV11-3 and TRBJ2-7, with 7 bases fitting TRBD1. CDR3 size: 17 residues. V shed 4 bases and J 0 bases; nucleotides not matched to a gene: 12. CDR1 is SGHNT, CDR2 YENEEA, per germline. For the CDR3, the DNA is TGTGCCAGCAGCTCCTCCGGACAGGCTTCATCCTCCTACGAGCAGTACTTC. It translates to CASSSSGQASSSYEQYF.

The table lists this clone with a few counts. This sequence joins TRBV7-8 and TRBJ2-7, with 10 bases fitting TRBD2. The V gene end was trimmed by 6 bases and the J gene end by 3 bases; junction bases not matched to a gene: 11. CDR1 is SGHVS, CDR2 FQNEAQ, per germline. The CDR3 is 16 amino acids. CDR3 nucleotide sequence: TGTGCCAGCAGTGAGAAGATGAGGACTAGCGGCTACGAGCAGTACTTC. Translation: CASSEKMRTSGYEQYF.

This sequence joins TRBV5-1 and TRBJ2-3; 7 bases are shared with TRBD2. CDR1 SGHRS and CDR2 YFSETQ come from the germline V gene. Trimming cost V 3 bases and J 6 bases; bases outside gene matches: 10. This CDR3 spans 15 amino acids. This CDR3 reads CASSSEAGLGDTQYF. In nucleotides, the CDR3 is TGCGCCAGCAGCTCAGAAGCGGGATTGGGCGATACGCAGTATTTT.

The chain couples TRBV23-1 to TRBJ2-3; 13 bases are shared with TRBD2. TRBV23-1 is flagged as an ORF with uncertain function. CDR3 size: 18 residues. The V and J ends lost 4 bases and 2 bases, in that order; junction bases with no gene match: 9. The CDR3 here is CASSLGTSGIATTDTQYF. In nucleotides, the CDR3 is TGCGCCAGCAGTCTTGGGACTAGCGGGATCGCTACCACAGATACGCAGTATTTT.

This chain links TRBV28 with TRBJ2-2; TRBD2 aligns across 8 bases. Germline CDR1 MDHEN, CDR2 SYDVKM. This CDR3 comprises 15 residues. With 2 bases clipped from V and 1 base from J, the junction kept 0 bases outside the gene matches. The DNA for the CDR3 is TGTGCCAGCAGTTTAGGGACTAGGAACACCGGGGAGCTGTTTTTT. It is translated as CASSLGTRNTGELFF.

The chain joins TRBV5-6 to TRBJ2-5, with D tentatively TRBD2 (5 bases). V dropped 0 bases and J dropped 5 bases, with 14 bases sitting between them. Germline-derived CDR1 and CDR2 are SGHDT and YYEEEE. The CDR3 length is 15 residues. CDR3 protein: CASSLEVRVGETQYF. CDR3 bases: TGTGCCAGCAGCTTGGAGGTGAGGGTGGGGGAGACCCAGTACTTC.

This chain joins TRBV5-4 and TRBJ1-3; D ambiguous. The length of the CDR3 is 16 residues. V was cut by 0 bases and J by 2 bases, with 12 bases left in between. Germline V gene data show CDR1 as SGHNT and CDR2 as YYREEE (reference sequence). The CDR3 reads CASSLDPIGAGNTIYF. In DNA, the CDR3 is TGTGCCAGCAGCTTGGACCCCATAGGAGCTGGAAACACCATATATTTT. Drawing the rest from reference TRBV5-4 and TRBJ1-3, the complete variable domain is ETGVTQSPTHLIKTRGQQVTLRCSSQSGHNTVSWYQQALGQGPQFIFQYYREEENGRGNFPPRFSGLQFPNYSSELNVNALELDDSALYLCASSLDPIGAGNTIYFGEGSWLTVV.